This T cell receptor beta chain emerged from a study of T cells after yellow fever vaccination. TCRdb reanalysed the 5' RACE reads using MiXCR and keeps one entry per CDR3 protein. The repertoire consists of about 340,000 distinct CDR3 sequences, with about 8.7% occurring once and the leading ten covering around 17%. Trimming cost V 6 bases and J 0 bases; bases outside gene matches: 5. There are 14 residues in the CDR3. Germline CDR1 DFQATT, CDR2 SNEGSKA (reference sequence). This specimen consisted of PBMCs, obtained on the day of the first yellow fever vaccination. This TCR was recovered from a man between 18 and 29 years old who received the YFV17D yellow fever vaccine. This chain connects TRBV20-1 to TRBJ2-7, with 10 bases fitting TRBD1. CDR3 protein: CSAETGGVSYEQYF. The DNA for the CDR3 is TGCAGTGCGGAGACAGGGGGCGTCTCCTACGAGCAGTACTTC.